This T cell receptor beta chain was obtained from a study of cytomegalovirus exposure and HLA in healthy donors. Each donor was healthy, and each was a bone marrow donor. Primers for the PCR totalled 60 Vbeta and 13 Jbeta. Here immunoSEQ multiplex PCR was the method, and the copy in TCRdb shows in-frame clones only, minus some. This table holds about 45,000 clones, roughly 51% found once. V lost 0 bases and J 0 bases, leaving 7 bases between the germline ends. The V gene's germline CDR1 is SGHRS and CDR2 YFSETQ. This CDR3 spans 15 amino acids. The receptor was isolated from a man aged 60-69 years in good health and CMV-seronegative. Sequencing was carried out using PBMCs. The V gene is TRBV5-1, the J gene TRBJ2-1; D is ambiguous. Written as DNA, the CDR3 is TGCGCCAGCAGCTTGGACTGGAGCTCCTACAATGAGCAGTTCTTC. Translating it yields CASSLDWSSYNEQFF. The full variable domain, completed using reference TRBV5-1 and TRBJ2-1, is KAGVTQTPRYLIKTRGQQVTLSCSPISGHRSVSWYQQTPGQGLQFLFEYFSETQRNKGNFPGRFSGRQFSNSRSEMNVSTLELGDSALYLCASSLDWSSYNEQFFGPGTRLTVL.